Sequencing of this T cell receptor (beta chain) was carried out in a study of identical twins. This CDR3 contains 14 residues. V was pared by 0 bases and J by 5 bases, with 7 bases between. The germline gives CDR1 MGHRA, CDR2 YSYEKL. The sample holds a few counts of this clonotype. In TCRdb, the 5' RACE reads were re-called with MiXCR into one record per CDR3 protein. Among over 200,000 distinct CDR3 sequences listed, 5.5% to 7.5% were seen once. This sample also belongs to another study, concerning T cells expressing NK-cell markers.

The sequenced material came from CD8+ T cells sorted from blood. The rearrangement links TRBV4-1 to TRBJ2-2; D might be TRBD2 (6 bases). This receptor was identified in a woman aged 18-29 years in good health. CDR3 DNA: TGCGCCAGCAGCCAAGAGGGGGGAACCGGGGAGCTGTTTTTT. Translated: CASSQEGGTGELFF.